Below, 17 T cell receptor beta chains from the same sample are listed, as sequenced in a study of blood T cells in healthy people across ages. The authors ran a second PCR of roughly 6 to 11 cycles using a sample-barcoded 5' primer and a J-beta primer mix. Each CDR3 protein gets one entry after TCRdb re-called the 5' RACE reads with MiXCR. The sample records approximately 1.5 million distinct CDR3 sequences, roughly 32% being singletons. The sequencing sample was made of blood. These receptors all come from a woman in her 30s in good health.

A single count supports this clonotype. The rearrangement links TRBV20-1 to TRBJ2-7; 7 bases fit TRBD1. The trim removed 3 bases at V and 2 bases at J, leaving 4 bases unmatched. Germline assignment: CDR1 DFQATT and CDR2 SNEGSKA (reference sequence). The CDR3 has 13 residues. The CDR3 coding sequence is TGCAGTGCTAGCCGACAGGGCCCCTACGAGCAGTACTTC. Encoded protein: CSASRQGPYEQYF.

The chain recombines TRBV20-1 with TRBJ1-5; 8 nucleotides match TRBD1. Per germline, CDR1 DFQATT and CDR2 SNEGSKA (reference sequence). The CDR3 sequence is 17 residues long. V shed 6 bases and J 0 bases; nucleotides not matched to a gene: 13. The CDR3 nucleotides are TGCAGTGCAACCACAGGGGGAAGTAGGATTAGCAATCAGCCCCAGCATTTT. This gives the protein CSATTGGSRISNQPQHF.

There are many counts of this clonotype. The CDR3 coding sequence is TGTGCCAGCACCCCTAGCGGAACCTACGAGCAGTACTTC. This sequence encodes CASTPSGTYEQYF. This chain joins TRBV6-1 and TRBJ2-7; 7 bases line up with TRBD2. The CDR3 covers 13 residues. Germline trimming cut 7 bases from V and 2 bases from J; bases unmatched to any gene: 5. Germline values: CDR1 MNHNS, CDR2 SASEGT.

This clonotype was counted only a few times. CDR3 loop: CATRPGLVEGYTF. CDR3 coding DNA: TGTGCCACCAGACCAGGGCTGGTGGAGGGCTACACCTTC. The genes are TRBV15 and TRBJ1-2, with a weak D call TRBD1 (5 bases). Trimming took 6 bases from V and 8 from J, leaving 16 bases between them. Germline CDR1 LNHNV, CDR2 YYDKDF (reference sequence). This CDR3 has 13 amino acids.

The chain links TRBV11-3 to TRBJ1-1; D not resolved. V was pared by 7 bases and J by 3 bases, with 12 bases between. Looked up from germline, CDR1 is SGHNT and CDR2 is YENEEA. There are 13 residues in the CDR3. The CDR3 loop is CASTRSGHTEAFF. DNA for the CDR3: TGTGCCAGCACCCGATCTGGTCACACTGAAGCTTTCTTT.

The rearrangement uses TRBV6-1 and TRBJ2-3, with D perhaps assigned TRBD1 or TRBD2 (5 bases each). Between the trimmed V and J ends, which lost 6 bases and 0 bases, there was a span of 13 bases. The CDR3 is 15 residues long. Germline CDR1 and CDR2: MNHNS and SASEGT. CDR3 sequence (DNA): TGTGCCAGCAGGACCGGGACGGGAAGCACAGATACGCAGTATTTT. Protein sequence: CASRTGTGSTDTQYF.

This clonotype was counted between two and nine times. As DNA, the CDR3 is TGCAGTGCTAGTCCCAGCGGGGGGGCTTTATACGAGCAGTACTTC. It codes for CSASPSGGALYEQYF. The genes are TRBV20-1 and TRBJ2-5, with TRBD2 identical over 10 bases. The J call may be in error: the DNA end matches TRBJ2-7 better. The germline V gene has CDR1 DFQATT and CDR2 SNEGSKA (reference sequence). The CDR3 is 15 residues long.

The V gene is TRBV9, the J gene TRBJ2-5, with TRBD2 identical over 9 bases. This CDR3 has 16 residues. V was clipped by 4 bases and J by 4 bases; unmatched bases: 11. Germline V gene sequence: CDR1 SGDLS, CDR2 YYNGEE. The CDR3 protein is CASSQFISGGRETQYF. In DNA, the CDR3 is TGTGCCAGCAGCCAGTTTATTAGCGGGGGCCGAGAGACCCAGTACTTC.

This chain links TRBV12-3 or TRBV12-4 with TRBJ2-5, with D tentatively TRBD1 or TRBD2 (6 bases each). The CDR3 sequence is 13 residues long. The V gene lost 6 bases and the J gene lost 11 bases, with 19 bases spanning the gap. The CDR3 nucleotides read TGTGCCAGCAGGCATCACGGGGGCAATGAGCAGTACTTC. Amino acids: CASRHHGGNEQYF.

Remarks on this clonotype: One end of the junction varies from germline; a read error may be responsible. The gene calls are TRBV10-3 and TRBJ1-1; 7 bases fit TRBD1. Germline assignment: CDR1 ENHRY and CDR2 SYGVKD. The CDR3 is made up of 12 amino acids. CDR3 nucleotides: TGTGCCATCAGTGAGGGGACAGCTGAGGCTTTCTTT. Translated, it gives CAISEGTAEAFF.

The V call is TRBV9, the J call TRBJ2-5, with D perhaps matching TRBD2 (6 bases). Germline lookup yields CDR1 SGDLS and CDR2 YYNGEE. Trimming took off 7 bases at V and 3 bases at J, with 13 bases between the two ends. CDR3 size: 13 residues. CDR3 loop: CASGGAQKETQYF. The CDR3 DNA is TGTGCCAGCGGAGGGGCACAGAAAGAGACCCAGTACTTC. The full variable domain, in which reference TRBV9 and TRBJ2-5 provide the parts outside the CDR3, is DSGVTQTPKHLITATGQRVTLRCSPRSGDLSVYWYQQSLDQGLQFLIQYYNGEERAKGNILERFSAQQFPDLHSELNLSSLELGDSALYFCASGGAQKETQYFGPGTRLLVL.

The J gene is TRBJ1-2, the V gene TRBV6-2 or TRBV6-3; TRBD1 might be the D (6 bases). Per germline, CDR1 MNHEY and CDR2 SVGEGT. The germline V and J ends were trimmed by 6 bases and 0 bases, with 14 bases remaining between them. This CDR3 region has 15 residues. The CDR3, as DNA: TGTGCCAGCAGAAAGAGGCAGGGGCCTAACTATGGCTACACCTTC. It codes for CASRKRQGPNYGYTF.

The chain joins TRBV20-1 to TRBJ2-1; 7 bases map to TRBD2. Trimming cost V 3 bases and J 2 bases; bases outside gene matches: 7. Per germline, CDR1 DFQATT and CDR2 SNEGSKA (reference sequence). The CDR3 has 15 residues. The CDR3 DNA sequence: TGCAGTGCTAGCGACGGGGGGAGGGCCTACAATGAGCAGTTCTTC. Protein: CSASDGGRAYNEQFF.

This clonotype was seen only a few times. The chain links TRBV19 to TRBJ1-6; perhaps TRBD1 as D (6 bases). Trimming removed 5 bases at V and 4 bases at J, with 15 bases between. The CDR3 contains 16 residues. Germline lookup yields CDR1 LNHDA and CDR2 SQIVND (reference sequence). DNA for the CDR3: TGTGCCAGTAGTGTCACCCGCGGACAGTATAATTCACCCCTCCACTTT. It codes for CASSVTRGQYNSPLHF. Using reference TRBV19 and TRBJ1-6 for the parts outside the CDR3, the full variable domain is DGGITQSPKYLFRKEGQNVTLSCEQNLNHDAMYWYRQDPGQGLRLIYYSQIVNDFQKGDIAEGYSVSREKKESFPLTVTSAQKNPTAFYLCASSVTRGQYNSPLHFGNGTRLTVT.

This clonotype was seen a handful of times. This chain joins TRBV12-3 or TRBV12-4 and TRBJ1-5, with a possible D match to TRBD1 (6 bases). The CDR3 spans 14 residues. Trimming took off 6 bases at V and 2 bases at J, with 11 bases between the two ends. The CDR3 loop reads CASRGQFGNQPQHF. In nucleotides, the CDR3 is TGTGCCAGCAGAGGACAGTTTGGCAATCAGCCCCAGCATTTT.

This clonotype turned up a few times. CDR3 residues: CASSTTGISSYEQYF. The DNA for the CDR3 is TGCGCCAGCAGCACGACAGGGATAAGCTCCTACGAGCAGTACTTC. The chain has TRBV4-1 and TRBJ2-7; TRBD1 agrees at 7 bases. Germline values: CDR1 MGHRA, CDR2 YSYEKL. V lost 5 bases to trimming and J lost 0 bases; unmatched junction nucleotides: 7. CDR3 size: 15 residues.

This clonotype has more than one count but fewer than ten. The rearrangement joins TRBV7-8 to TRBJ2-5; a weak D match, TRBD2 (6 bases). Germline V gene data show CDR1 as SGHVS and CDR2 as FQNEAQ. The CDR3 has 15 residues. The V gene lost 4 bases and the J gene lost 0 bases, with 12 bases spanning the gap. The DNA for the CDR3 is TGTGCCAGCAGCTACCGCGGACTAAACCAAGAGACCCAGTACTTC. Translation: CASSYRGLNQETQYF. The complete variable domain, with remaining parts taken from reference TRBV7-8 and TRBJ2-5, reads GAGVSQSPRYKVAKRGQDVALRCDPISGHVSLFWYQQALGQGPEFLTYFQNEAQLDKSGLPSDRFFAERPEGSVSTLKIQRTQQEDSAVYLCASSYRGLNQETQYFGPGTRLLVL.